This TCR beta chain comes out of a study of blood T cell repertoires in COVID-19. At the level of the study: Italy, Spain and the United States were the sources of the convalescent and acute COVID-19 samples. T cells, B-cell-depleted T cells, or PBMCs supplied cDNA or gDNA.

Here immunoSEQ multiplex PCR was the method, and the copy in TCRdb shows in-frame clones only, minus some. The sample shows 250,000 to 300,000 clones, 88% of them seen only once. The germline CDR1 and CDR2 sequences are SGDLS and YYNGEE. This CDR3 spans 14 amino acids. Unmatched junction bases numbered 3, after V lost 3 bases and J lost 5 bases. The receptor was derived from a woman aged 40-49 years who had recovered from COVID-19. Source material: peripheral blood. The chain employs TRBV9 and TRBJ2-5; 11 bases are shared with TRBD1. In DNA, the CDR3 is TGTGCCAGCAGCGGGACAGGGGGCCGGGAGACCCAGTACTTC. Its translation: CASSGTGGRETQYF.